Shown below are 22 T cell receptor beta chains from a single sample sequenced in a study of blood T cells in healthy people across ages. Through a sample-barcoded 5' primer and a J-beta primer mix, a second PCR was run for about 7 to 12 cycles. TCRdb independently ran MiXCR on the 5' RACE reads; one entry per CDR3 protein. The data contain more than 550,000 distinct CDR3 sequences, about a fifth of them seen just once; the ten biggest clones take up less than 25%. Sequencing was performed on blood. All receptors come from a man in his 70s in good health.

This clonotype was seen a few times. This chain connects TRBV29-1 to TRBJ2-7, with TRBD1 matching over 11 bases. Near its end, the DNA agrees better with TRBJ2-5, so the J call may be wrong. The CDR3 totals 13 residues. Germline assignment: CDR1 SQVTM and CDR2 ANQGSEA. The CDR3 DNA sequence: TGCAGCGGGACAGGGGGCGCGGAGGAGACCCAGTACTTC. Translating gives CSGTGGAEETQYF.

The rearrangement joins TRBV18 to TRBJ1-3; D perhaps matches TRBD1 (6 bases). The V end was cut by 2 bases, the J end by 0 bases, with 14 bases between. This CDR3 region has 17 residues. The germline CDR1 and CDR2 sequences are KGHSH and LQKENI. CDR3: CASSPSQGTRSGNTIYF. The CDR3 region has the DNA TGTGCCAGCTCACCATCGCAGGGGACTCGCTCTGGAAACACCATATATTTT.

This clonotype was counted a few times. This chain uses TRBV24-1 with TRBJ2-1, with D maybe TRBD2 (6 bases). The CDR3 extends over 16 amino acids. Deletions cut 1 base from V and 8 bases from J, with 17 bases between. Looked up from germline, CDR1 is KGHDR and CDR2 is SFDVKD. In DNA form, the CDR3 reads TGTGCCACCAGTGATTTATCTCCGGGAGTCGGATATGAGCAGTTCTTC. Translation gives CATSDLSPGVGYEQFF.

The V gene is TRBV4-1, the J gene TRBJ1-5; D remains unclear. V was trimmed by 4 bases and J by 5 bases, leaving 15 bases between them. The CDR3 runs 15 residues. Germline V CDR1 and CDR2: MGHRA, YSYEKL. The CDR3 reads CASSPGKGGDQPQHF. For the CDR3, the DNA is TGCGCCAGCAGCCCCGGTAAAGGAGGCGATCAGCCCCAGCATTTT.

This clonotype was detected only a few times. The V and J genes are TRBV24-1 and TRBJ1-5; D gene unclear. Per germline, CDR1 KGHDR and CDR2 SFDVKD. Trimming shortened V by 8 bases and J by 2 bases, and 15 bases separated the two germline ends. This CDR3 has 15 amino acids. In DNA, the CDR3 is TGTGCCACCAACATGTGGGCTAGGGGCAATCAGCCCCAGCATTTT. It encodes CATNMWARGNQPQHF.

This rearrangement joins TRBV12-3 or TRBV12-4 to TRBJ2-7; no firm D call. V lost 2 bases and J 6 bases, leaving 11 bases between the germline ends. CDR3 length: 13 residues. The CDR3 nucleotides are TGTGCCAGCAGTTTAAAGGGATTCGGCGAGCAGTACGTC. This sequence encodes CASSLKGFGEQYV.

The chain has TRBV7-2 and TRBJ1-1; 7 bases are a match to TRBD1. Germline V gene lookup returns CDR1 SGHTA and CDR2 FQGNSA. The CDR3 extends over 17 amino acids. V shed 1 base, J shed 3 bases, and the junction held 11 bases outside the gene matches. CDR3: CTSSLGGGAFLDTEAFF. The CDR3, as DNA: TGTACCAGCAGCTTAGGAGGGGGCGCGTTTTTGGACACTGAAGCTTTCTTT.

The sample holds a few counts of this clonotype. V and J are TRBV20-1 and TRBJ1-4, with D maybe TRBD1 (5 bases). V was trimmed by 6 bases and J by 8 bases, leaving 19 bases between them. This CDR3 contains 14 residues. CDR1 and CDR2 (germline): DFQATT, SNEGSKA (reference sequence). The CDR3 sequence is CSAGRRGGSEKLFF. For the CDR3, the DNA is TGCAGTGCGGGGCGAAGGGGCGGGTCCGAAAAACTGTTTTTT.

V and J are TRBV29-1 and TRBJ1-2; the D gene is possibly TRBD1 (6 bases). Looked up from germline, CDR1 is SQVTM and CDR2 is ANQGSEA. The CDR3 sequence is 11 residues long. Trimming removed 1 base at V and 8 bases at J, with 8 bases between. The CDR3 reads CSVEGGGGYTF. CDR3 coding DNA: TGCAGCGTTGAAGGCGGGGGCGGCTACACCTTC.

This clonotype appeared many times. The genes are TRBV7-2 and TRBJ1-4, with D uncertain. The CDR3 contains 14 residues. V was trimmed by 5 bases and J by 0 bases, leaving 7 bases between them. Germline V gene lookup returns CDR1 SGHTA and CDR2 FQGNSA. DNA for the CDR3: TGTGCCAGCAGCCCCTCTGCAACTAATGAAAAACTGTTTTTT. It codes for CASSPSATNEKLFF.

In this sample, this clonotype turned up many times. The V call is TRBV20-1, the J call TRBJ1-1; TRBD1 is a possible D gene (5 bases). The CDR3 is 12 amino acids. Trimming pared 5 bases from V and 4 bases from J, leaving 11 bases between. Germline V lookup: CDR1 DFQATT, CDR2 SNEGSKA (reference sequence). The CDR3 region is CSAGGGTTEAFF. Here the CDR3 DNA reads TGCAGTGCTGGCGGGGGGACCACTGAAGCTTTCTTT.

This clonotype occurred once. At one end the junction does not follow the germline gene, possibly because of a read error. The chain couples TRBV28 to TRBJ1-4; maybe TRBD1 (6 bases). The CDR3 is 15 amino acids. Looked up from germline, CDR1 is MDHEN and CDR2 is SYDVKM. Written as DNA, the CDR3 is TGTGCTAGCAATCCCCAGGGGCCCTTTAATGAAAAACTGTTTTTT. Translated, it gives CASNPQGPFNEKLFF.

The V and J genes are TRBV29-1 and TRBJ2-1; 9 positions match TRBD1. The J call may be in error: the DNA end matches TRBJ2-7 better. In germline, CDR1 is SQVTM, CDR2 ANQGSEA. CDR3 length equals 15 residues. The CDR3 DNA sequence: TGCAGCGTAGAGACCGGGACAGGGCCTTTTTACGAGCAGTACTTC. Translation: CSVETGTGPFYEQYF.

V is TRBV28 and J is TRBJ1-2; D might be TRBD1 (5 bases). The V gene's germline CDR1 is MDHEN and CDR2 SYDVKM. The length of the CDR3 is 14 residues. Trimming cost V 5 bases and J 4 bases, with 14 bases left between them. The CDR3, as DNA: TGTGCCAGCAGTGGGGCCGGGACGGTCTATGGCTACACCTTC. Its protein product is CASSGAGTVYGYTF.

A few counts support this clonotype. DNA for the CDR3: TGTGCCAGCAGTTATCTGTCAGGGGGAAGTCAGCCCCAGCATTTT. This gives the protein CASSYLSGGSQPQHF. The V call is TRBV6-6, the J call TRBJ1-5, with 7 bases identical to TRBD1. With V trimmed by 3 bases and J by 6 bases, 8 bases remained unmatched. Looked up from germline, CDR1 is MNHNY and CDR2 is SVGAGI (reference sequence). The CDR3 consists of 15 residues.

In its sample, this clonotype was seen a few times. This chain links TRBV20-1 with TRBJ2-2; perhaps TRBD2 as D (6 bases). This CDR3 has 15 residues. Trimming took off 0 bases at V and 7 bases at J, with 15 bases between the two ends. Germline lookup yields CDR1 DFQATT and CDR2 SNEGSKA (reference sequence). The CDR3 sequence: CSARDEGLTIGELFF. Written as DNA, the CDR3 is TGCAGTGCTAGAGATGAAGGACTAACTATCGGGGAGCTGTTTTTT.

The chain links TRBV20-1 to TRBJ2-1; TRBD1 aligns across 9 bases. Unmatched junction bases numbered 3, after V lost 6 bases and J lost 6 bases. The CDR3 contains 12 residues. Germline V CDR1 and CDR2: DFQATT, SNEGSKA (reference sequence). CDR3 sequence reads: CSATDRGNEQFF. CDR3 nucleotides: TGCAGTGCCACGGACAGGGGCAATGAGCAGTTCTTC.

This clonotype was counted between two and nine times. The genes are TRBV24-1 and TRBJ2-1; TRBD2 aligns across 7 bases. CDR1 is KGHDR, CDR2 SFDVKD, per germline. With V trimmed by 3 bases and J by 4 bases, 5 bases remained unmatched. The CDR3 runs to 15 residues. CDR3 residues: CATSDPSGQYNEQFF. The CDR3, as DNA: TGTGCCACCAGTGATCCTAGCGGCCAATACAATGAGCAGTTCTTC.

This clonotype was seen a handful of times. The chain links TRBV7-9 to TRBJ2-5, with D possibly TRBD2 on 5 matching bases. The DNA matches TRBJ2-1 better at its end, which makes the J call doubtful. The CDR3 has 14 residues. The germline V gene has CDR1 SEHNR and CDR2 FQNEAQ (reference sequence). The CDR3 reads CASSYSEIYNEQFF. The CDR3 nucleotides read TGTGCCAGCAGTTATAGCGAGATTTACAATGAGCAGTTCTTC.

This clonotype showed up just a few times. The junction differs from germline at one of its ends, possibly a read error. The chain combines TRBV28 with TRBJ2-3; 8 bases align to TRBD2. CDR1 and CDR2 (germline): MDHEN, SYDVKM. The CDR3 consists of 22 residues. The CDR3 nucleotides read TGTGCCGGCAGTTTGGCCGCTGGGGGCGGGGGGCCAAGTGAGGCTAGCACAGATACGCAGTATTTT. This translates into CAGSLAAGGGGPSEASTDTQYF.

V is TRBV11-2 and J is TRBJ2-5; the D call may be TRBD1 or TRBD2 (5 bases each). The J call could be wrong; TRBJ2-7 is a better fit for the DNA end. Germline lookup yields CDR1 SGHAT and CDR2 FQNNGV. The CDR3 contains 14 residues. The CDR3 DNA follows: TGTGCCAGCAGCTTAGAAGGGGACGGGCACGAGCAGTACTTC. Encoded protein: CASSLEGDGHEQYF.

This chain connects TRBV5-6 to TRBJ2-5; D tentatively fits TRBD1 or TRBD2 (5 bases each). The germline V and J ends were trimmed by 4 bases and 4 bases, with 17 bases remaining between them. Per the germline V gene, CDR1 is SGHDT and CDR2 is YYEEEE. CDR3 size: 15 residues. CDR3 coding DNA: TGTGCCAGCAGCCCTGATTTGGGGGTTAGAGAGACCCAGTACTTC. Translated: CASSPDLGVRETQYF.